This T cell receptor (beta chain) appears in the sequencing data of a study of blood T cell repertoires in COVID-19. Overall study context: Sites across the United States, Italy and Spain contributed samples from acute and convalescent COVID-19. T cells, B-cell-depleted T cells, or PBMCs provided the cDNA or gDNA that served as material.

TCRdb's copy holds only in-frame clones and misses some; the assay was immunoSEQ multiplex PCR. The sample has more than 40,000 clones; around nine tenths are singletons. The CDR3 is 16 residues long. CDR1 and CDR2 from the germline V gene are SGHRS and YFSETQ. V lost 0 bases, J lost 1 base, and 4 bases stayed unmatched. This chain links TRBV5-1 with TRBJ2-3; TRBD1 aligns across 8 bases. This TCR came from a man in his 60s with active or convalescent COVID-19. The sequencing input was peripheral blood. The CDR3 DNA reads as TGCGCCAGCAGCTTGGGGCAGGGGGCGGGCACAGATACGCAGTATTTT. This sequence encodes CASSLGQGAGTDTQYF.